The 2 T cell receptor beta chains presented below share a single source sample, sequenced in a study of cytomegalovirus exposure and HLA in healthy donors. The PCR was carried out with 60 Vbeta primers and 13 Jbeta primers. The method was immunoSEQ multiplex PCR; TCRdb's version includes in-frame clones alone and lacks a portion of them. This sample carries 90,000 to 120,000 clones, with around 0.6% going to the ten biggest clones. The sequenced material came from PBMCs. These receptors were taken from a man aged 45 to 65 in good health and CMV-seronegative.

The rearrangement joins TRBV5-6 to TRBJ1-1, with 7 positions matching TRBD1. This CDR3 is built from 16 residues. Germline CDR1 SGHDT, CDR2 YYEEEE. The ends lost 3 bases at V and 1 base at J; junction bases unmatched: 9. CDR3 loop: CASSSEGGWENTEAFF. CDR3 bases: TGTGCCAGCAGCTCGGAAGGGGGCTGGGAGAACACTGAAGCTTTCTTT.

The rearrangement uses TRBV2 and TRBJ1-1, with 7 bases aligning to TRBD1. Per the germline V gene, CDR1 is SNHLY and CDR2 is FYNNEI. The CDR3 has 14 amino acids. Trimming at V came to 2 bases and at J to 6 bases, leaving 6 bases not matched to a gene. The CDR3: CASSEKGTVSEAFF. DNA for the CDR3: TGTGCCAGCAGTGAAAAGGGGACAGTATCTGAAGCTTTCTTT.